The rows below give T cell receptor beta chains drawn from one sample of a study of T-cell memory formation after mild COVID-19. TCRdb processed the 5' RACE reads anew with MiXCR; each CDR3 protein has one entry. Of roughly 340,000 distinct CDR3 sequences in the sample, around a sixth are singletons; the top ten hold 20% to 25%. Sequenced input: PBMCs or a T cell subset sorted from them (not recorded which). Receptors were obtained from a man aged 18-30 years who had mild COVID-19 (a few samples of this study predate the infection). Cell type and time point are not known. Each CDR3 is given without its conserved first and last residue. A clone size is listed for some rows: how often the clone was seen (once, few, many), or a class if it is expanded.

CDR3 length: 10
V gene: TRBV10-3
J gene: TRBJ2-1
clone size: few
CDR3 protein: ATQGQGDEQF

CDR3 length: 14
V gene: TRBV11-2
J gene: TRBJ2-5
clone size: -
CDR3 protein: ASSPFGQGREETQY

CDR3 length: 12
V gene: TRBV29-1
J gene: TRBJ2-1
clone size: -
CDR3 protein: SVVKGSSYNEQF

CDR3 length: 11
V gene: TRBV11-2
J gene: TRBJ1-2
clone size: many
CDR3 protein: ASSLGTGDGYT

CDR3 length: 15
V gene: TRBV18
J gene: TRBJ2-1
clone size: -
CDR3 protein: ASSPATRGFRDNEQF

CDR3 length: 10
V gene: TRBV7-3
J gene: TRBJ2-2
clone size: many
CDR3 protein: ASSPRTGELF

CDR3 length: 11
V gene: TRBV5-1
J gene: TRBJ2-5
clone size: -
CDR3 protein: ASSWGGVRTQY

CDR3 length: 12
V gene: TRBV7-2
J gene: TRBJ2-1
clone size: -
CDR3 protein: ASSPGVAHNEQF

CDR3 length: 13
V gene: TRBV9
J gene: TRBJ2-2
clone size: -
CDR3 protein: ASSVRQGATGELF

CDR3 length: 13
V gene: TRBV20-1
J gene: TRBJ2-1
clone size: many
CDR3 protein: SASRSSAVGTEQF

CDR3 length: 11
V gene: TRBV7-6
J gene: TRBJ2-5
clone size: few
CDR3 protein: ASSFSESETQY